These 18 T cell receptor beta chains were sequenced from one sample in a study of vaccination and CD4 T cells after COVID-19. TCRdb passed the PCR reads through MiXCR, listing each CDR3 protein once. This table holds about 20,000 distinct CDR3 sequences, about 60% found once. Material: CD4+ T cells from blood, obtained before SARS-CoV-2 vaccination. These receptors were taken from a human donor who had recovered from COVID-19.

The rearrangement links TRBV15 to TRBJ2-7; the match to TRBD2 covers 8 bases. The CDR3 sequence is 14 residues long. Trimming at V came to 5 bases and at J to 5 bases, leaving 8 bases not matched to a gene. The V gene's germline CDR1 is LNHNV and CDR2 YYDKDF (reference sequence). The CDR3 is CATSATSVGHEQYF. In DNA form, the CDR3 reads TGTGCCACCAGCGCGACTAGCGTCGGCCACGAGCAGTACTTC. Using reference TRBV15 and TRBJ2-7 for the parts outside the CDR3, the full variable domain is DAMVIQNPRYQVTQFGKPVTLSCSQTLNHNVMYWYQQKSSQAPKLLFHYYDKDFNNEADTPDNFQSRRPNTSFCFLDIRSPGLGDTAMYLCATSATSVGHEQYFGPGTRLTVT.

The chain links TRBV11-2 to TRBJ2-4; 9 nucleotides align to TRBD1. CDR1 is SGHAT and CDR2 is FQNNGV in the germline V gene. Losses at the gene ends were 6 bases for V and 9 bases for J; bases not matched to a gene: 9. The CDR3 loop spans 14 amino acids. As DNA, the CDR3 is TGTGCCAGCAGACCTAACAGGGGGCGGGTCATTCAGTACTTC. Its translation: CASRPNRGRVIQYF.

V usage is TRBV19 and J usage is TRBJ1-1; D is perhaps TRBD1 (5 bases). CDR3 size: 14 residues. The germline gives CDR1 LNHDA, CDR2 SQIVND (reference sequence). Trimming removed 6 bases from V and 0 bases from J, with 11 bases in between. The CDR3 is CASRETVMNTEAFF. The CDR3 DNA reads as TGTGCCAGTAGGGAGACAGTCATGAACACTGAAGCTTTCTTT. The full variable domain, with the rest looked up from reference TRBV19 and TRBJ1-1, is DGGITQSPKYLFRKEGQNVTLSCEQNLNHDAMYWYRQDPGQGLRLIYYSQIVNDFQKGDIAEGYSVSREKKESFPLTVTSAQKNPTAFYLCASRETVMNTEAFFGQGTRLTVV.

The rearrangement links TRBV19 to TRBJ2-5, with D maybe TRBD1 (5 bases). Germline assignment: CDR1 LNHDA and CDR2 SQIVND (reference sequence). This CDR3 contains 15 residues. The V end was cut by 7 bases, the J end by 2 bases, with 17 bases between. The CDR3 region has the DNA TGTGCCAGTACCCCTAGGGGCGTACGTCAAGAGACCCAGTACTTC. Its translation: CASTPRGVRQETQYF.

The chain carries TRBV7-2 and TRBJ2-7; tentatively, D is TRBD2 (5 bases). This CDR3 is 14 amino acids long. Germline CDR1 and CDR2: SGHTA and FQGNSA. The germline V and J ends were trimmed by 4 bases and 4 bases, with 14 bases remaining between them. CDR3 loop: CASSSDRGIYEQYF. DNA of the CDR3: TGTGCCAGCAGCTCAGACCGGGGAATATACGAGCAGTACTTC.

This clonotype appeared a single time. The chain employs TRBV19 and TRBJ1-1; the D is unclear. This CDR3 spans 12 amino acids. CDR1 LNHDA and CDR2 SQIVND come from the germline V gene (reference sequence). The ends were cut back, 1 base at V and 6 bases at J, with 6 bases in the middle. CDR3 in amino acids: CASSIARSEAFF. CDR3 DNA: TGTGCCAGTAGTATAGCGCGCTCTGAAGCTTTCTTT.

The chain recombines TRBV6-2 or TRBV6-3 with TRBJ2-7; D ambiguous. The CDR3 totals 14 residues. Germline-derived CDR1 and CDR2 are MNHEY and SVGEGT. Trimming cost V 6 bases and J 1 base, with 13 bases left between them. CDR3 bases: TGTGCCAGCAGCACTGTGGACGTATCCTACGAGCAGTACTTC. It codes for CASSTVDVSYEQYF.

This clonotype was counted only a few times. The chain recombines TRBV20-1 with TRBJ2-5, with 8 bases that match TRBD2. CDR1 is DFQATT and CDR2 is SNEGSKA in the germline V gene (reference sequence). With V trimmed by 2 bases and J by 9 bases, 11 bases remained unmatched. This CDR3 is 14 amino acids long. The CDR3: CSARSPRGGLAQYF. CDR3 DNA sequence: TGCAGTGCTAGATCCCCTCGGGGGGGCTTGGCCCAGTACTTC.

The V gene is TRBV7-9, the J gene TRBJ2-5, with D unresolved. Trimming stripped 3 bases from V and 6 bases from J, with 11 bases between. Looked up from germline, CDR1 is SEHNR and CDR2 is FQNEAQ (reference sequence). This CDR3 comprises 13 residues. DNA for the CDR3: TGTGCCAGCAGCTTTGAGAGCTCGAAGACCCAGTACTTC. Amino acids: CASSFESSKTQYF.

The DNA for the CDR3 is TGTGCCAGCAGCCCCCGGGGAGGGGGCATGAACACTGAAGCTTTCTTT. As protein: CASSPRGGGMNTEAFF. The chain is built from TRBV7-6 and TRBJ1-1; 7 bases are a match to TRBD1. Germline trimming cut 5 bases from V and 0 bases from J; bases unmatched to any gene: 9. Germline loops: CDR1 SGHVS, CDR2 FNYEAQ. This CDR3 spans 16 amino acids.

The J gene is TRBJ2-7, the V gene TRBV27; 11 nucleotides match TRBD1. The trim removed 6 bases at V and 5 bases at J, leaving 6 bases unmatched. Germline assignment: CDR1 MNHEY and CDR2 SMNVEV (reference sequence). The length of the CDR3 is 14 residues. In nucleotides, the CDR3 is TGTGCCAGCAGGGACAGGGGGCGCGGGAACGAGCAGTACTTC. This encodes CASRDRGRGNEQYF.

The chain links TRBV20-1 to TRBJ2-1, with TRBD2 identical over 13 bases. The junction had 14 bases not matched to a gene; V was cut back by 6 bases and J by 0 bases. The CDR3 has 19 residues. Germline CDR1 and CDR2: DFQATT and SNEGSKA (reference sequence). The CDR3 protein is CSARTSGSHSPSSYNEQFF. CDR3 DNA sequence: TGCAGTGCACGGACTAGCGGGAGTCATTCCCCCAGCTCCTACAATGAGCAGTTCTTC.

In nucleotides, the CDR3 is TGTGCCAGCAGTTACTATCTAGTGGGGGGCCTTCGTTATGGCTACACCTTC. The encoded protein is CASSYYLVGGLRYGYTF. This chain uses TRBV6-5 with TRBJ1-2, with TRBD1 as a possible D gene (6 bases). V lost 1 base, J lost 5 bases, and 20 bases lay in between. Germline lookup yields CDR1 MNHEY and CDR2 SVGAGI. The CDR3 contains 17 residues.

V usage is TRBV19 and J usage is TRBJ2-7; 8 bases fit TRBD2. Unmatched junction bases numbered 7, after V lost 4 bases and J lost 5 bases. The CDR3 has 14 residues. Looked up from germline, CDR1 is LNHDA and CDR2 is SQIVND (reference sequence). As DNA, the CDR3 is TGTGCCAGTAGTACCCGGGAGGGTCGAAACGAGCAGTACTTC. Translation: CASSTREGRNEQYF.

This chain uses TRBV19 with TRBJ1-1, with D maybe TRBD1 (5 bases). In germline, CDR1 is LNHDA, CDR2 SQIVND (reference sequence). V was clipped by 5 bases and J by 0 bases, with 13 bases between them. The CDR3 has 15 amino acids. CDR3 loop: CASSLEGRVNTEAFF. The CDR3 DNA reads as TGTGCCAGTAGTCTTGAGGGGCGGGTGAACACTGAAGCTTTCTTT. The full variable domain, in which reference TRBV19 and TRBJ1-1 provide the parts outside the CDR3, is DGGITQSPKYLFRKEGQNVTLSCEQNLNHDAMYWYRQDPGQGLRLIYYSQIVNDFQKGDIAEGYSVSREKKESFPLTVTSAQKNPTAFYLCASSLEGRVNTEAFFGQGTRLTVV.

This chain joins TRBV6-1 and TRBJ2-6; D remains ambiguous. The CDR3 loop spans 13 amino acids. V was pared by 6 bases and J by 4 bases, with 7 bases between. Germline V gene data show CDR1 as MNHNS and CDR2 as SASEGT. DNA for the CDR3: TGTGCCAGCAGAGTACCCGGGGCCAACGTCCTGACTTTC. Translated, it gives CASRVPGANVLTF.

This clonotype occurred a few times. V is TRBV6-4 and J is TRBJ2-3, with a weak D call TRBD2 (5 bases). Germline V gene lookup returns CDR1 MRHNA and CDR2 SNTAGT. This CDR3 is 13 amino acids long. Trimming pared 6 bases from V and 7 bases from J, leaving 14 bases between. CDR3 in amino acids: CASSLTMGHTQYF. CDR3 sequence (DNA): TGTGCCAGCAGCCTGACTATGGGTCATACGCAGTATTTT.

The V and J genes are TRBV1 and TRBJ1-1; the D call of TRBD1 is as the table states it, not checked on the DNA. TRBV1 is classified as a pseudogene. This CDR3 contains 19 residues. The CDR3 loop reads CTSSQEWDRGLWGSAEAFF. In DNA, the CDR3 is TGCACCAGCAGCCAAGAGTGGGACAGGGGGCTCTGGGGTAGCGCTGAAGCTTTCTTT.